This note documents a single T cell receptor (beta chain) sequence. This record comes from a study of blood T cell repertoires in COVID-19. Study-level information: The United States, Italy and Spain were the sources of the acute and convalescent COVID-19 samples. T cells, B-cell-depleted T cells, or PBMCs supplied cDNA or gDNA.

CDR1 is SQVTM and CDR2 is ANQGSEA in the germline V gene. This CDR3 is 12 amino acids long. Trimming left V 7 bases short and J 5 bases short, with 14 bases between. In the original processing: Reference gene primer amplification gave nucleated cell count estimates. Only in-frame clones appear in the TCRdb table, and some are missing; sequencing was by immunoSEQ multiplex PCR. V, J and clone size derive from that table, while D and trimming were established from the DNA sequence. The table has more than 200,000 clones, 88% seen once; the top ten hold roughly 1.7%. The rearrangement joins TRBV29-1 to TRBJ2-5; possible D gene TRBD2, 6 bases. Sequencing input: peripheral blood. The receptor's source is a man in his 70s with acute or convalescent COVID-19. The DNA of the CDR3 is TGCAGCGGGGGGGTGGCGGTGGAGACCCAGTACTTC. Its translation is CSGGVAVETQYF.